The sequence of this T cell receptor beta chain was determined in a study of blood T cells in healthy people across ages. This clonotype showed up just once. The authors ran a second PCR of 7 to 11 cycles using a sample-barcoded 5' primer and a J-beta primer mix. A single record per CDR3 protein comes from TCRdb applying MiXCR to the 5' RACE reads. The table shows 1.8 million or so distinct CDR3 sequences, with roughly 43% occurring only once. The sequencing sample was made of blood. The TCR comes from a human donor in good health.

The CDR3 nucleotides read TGTGCCAGCAGCCAGGGGACAGGGAGAGGCACTGAAGCTTTCTTT. This encodes CASSQGTGRGTEAFF. The chain combines TRBV3-1 with TRBJ1-1; 9 nucleotides agree with TRBD1. Germline CDR1 and CDR2: LGHDT and YNNKEL (reference sequence). CDR3 length: 15 amino acids. With V trimmed by 3 bases and J by 4 bases, 6 bases remained unmatched.